Listed below are T cell receptor beta chains from one sample, sequenced in a study of OX40 agonist ivuxolimab in advanced cancers. The method was immunoSEQ multiplex PCR; TCRdb's version includes in-frame clones alone and lacks a portion of them. The sample gives roughly 100,000 clones, 70% to 90% of which show up once; around 0.76% is in the top ten. The sample here was CD4+ or CD8+ T cells sorted from blood, taken in a trial of the OX40 agonist ivuxolimab. These TCRs come from an adult with an advanced solid tumor such as melanoma, head and neck, liver or kidney cancer. CDR3s include the opening cysteine and the closing phenylalanine or tryptophan. The D gene is left open where the match is weak. Clone sizes are given selectively: once, few, many, or a class where the clone is expanded.

j_gene: TRBJ1-6; v_gene: TRBV7-2; abundance: NA; d_gene: NA; CDR3nt: TGTGCCAGCAGCACATTCTCCTATAATTCACCCCTCCACTTT; CDR3aa: CASSTFSYNSPLHF
j_gene: TRBJ2-1; v_gene: TRBV4-1; abundance: once; d_gene: NA; CDR3nt: TGCGCCAGCAGCCAAGTAACCGCCGGACTGGGGGCAAAGGGGCAGTTCTTC; CDR3aa: CASSQVTAGLGAKGQFF
j_gene: TRBJ1-6; v_gene: TRBV4-3; abundance: NA; d_gene: NA; CDR3nt: TGCGCCAGCAGCCCCAATCTCATGGCCCCCCTCCACTTT; CDR3aa: CASSPNLMAPLHF
j_gene: TRBJ2-5; v_gene: TRBV21-1; abundance: NA; d_gene: NA; CDR3nt: TGTGCCAGCAGCAAAGGGACAGCTAATCAAGAGACCCAGTACTTC; CDR3aa: CASSKGTANQETQYF
j_gene: TRBJ2-1; v_gene: TRBV2; abundance: NA; d_gene: TRBD2; CDR3nt: TGTGCCAGCAGTGGCGGGGGGCATGGGAACAATGAGCAGTTCTTC; CDR3aa: CASSGGGHGNNEQFF
j_gene: TRBJ2-1; v_gene: TRBV7-2; abundance: NA; d_gene: TRBD2; CDR3nt: TGTGCCAGCAGCTCAGGATCGGGGGGGACCACCTACAATGAGCAGTTCTTC; CDR3aa: CASSSGSGGTTYNEQFF
j_gene: TRBJ2-4; v_gene: TRBV5-3; abundance: NA; d_gene: TRBD2; CDR3nt: TGTGCCAGAAGCTTGGAATTTGCTAGCGGGGGATTAGCCAAAAACATTCAGTACTTC; CDR3aa: CARSLEFASGGLAKNIQYF
j_gene: TRBJ1-4; v_gene: TRBV19; abundance: NA; d_gene: TRBD1; CDR3nt: TGTGCCACGTCAACCGGGACAGGAAGTGAAAAACTGTTTTTT; CDR3aa: CATSTGTGSEKLFF
j_gene: TRBJ2-2; v_gene: TRBV29-1; abundance: NA; d_gene: TRBD2; CDR3nt: TGCAGCGGCAGCGGGGGTAACACCGGGGAGCTGTTTTTT; CDR3aa: CSGSGGNTGELFF
j_gene: TRBJ1-5; v_gene: TRBV7-2; abundance: NA; d_gene: TRBD1; CDR3nt: TGTGCCAGCAGCCCTACAGGGGGCCCCGTCGAGGGGCAGCCCCAGCATTTT; CDR3aa: CASSPTGGPVEGQPQHF
j_gene: TRBJ1-5; v_gene: TRBV28; abundance: few; d_gene: NA; CDR3nt: TGTGCCAGCAGCAGACTGACCACGACCCAGCATTTT; CDR3aa: CASSRLTTTQHF
j_gene: TRBJ2-5; v_gene: TRBV18; abundance: NA; d_gene: TRBD1; CDR3nt: TGTGCCAGCTCACCGGGGGCAGGGGGCCAAGAGACCCAGTACTTC; CDR3aa: CASSPGAGGQETQYF
j_gene: TRBJ1-1; v_gene: TRBV10-3; abundance: once; d_gene: NA; CDR3nt: TGTGCCATCAGAAAAGGGTTGGAGCTGAACACTGAAGCTTTCTTT; CDR3aa: CAIRKGLELNTEAFF
j_gene: TRBJ2-5; v_gene: TRBV30; abundance: once; d_gene: NA; CDR3nt: TGTGCCTGGAGTCTCCTCGAGACCCAGTACTTC; CDR3aa: CAWSLLETQYF
j_gene: TRBJ2-7; v_gene: TRBV18; abundance: NA; d_gene: NA; CDR3nt: TGTGCCAGCTCACTCCAAGGAGGGGGTTACGAGCAGTACTTC; CDR3aa: CASSLQGGGYEQYF
j_gene: TRBJ2-5; v_gene: TRBV11-2; abundance: NA; d_gene: TRBD2; CDR3nt: TGTGCCAGCAGCTTAGAGGCCGGGGGGGAGACCCAGTACTTC; CDR3aa: CASSLEAGGETQYF
j_gene: TRBJ2-3; v_gene: TRBV5-4; abundance: NA; d_gene: TRBD2; CDR3nt: TGTGCCAGCAGCTTGGATAGCGGGGTCACAGATACGCAGTATTTT; CDR3aa: CASSLDSGVTDTQYF
j_gene: TRBJ1-1; v_gene: TRBV9; abundance: NA; d_gene: NA; CDR3nt: TGTGCCAGCAGCGGCACTTTAAGCACTGAAGCTTTCTTT; CDR3aa: CASSGTLSTEAFF
j_gene: TRBJ1-5; v_gene: TRBV7-8; abundance: NA; d_gene: TRBD1; CDR3nt: TGTGCCAGCAGCTTAACTAGGACAGGGGTTTATCAGCCCCAGCATTTT; CDR3aa: CASSLTRTGVYQPQHF
j_gene: TRBJ2-1; v_gene: TRBV28; abundance: NA; d_gene: NA; CDR3nt: TGTGCCAGCAGTTCTACCCAAGCAAATGAGCAGTTCTTC; CDR3aa: CASSSTQANEQFF
j_gene: TRBJ2-7; v_gene: TRBV7-2; abundance: NA; d_gene: TRBD1; CDR3nt: TGTGCCAGCAGCTTGTTTACAGGGGAAGTTGGCGAGCAGTACTTC; CDR3aa: CASSLFTGEVGEQYF
j_gene: TRBJ1-6; v_gene: TRBV7-2; abundance: NA; d_gene: TRBD1; CDR3nt: TGTGCCAGCAGCCCTGGGACAGTAAATATTTCACCCCTCCACTTT; CDR3aa: CASSPGTVNISPLHF
j_gene: TRBJ2-1; v_gene: TRBV14; abundance: NA; d_gene: NA; CDR3nt: TGTGCCAGCAGCCAAGTGAAGGGCTCCTACAATGAGCAGTTCTTC; CDR3aa: CASSQVKGSYNEQFF
j_gene: TRBJ1-4; v_gene: TRBV7-9; abundance: NA; d_gene: TRBD1; CDR3nt: TGTGCCAGCAGCGGGACAGGGGGGACTAATGAAAAACTGTTTTTT; CDR3aa: CASSGTGGTNEKLFF
j_gene: TRBJ1-3; v_gene: TRBV6-5; abundance: few; d_gene: NA; CDR3nt: TGTGCCAGCAGTTACTCCTCAGAGTACTCTGGAAACACCATATATTTT; CDR3aa: CASSYSSEYSGNTIYF
j_gene: TRBJ2-3; v_gene: TRBV30; abundance: NA; d_gene: TRBD1; CDR3nt: TGTGCCTGGACGGACAGGGGGCGGGGAGATACGCAGTATTTT; CDR3aa: CAWTDRGRGDTQYF
j_gene: TRBJ2-2; v_gene: TRBV7-3; abundance: once; d_gene: NA; CDR3nt: TGTGCCAGCAGCTCCGTTCGTAACGGGGAGCTGTTTTTT; CDR3aa: CASSSVRNGELFF
j_gene: TRBJ2-5; v_gene: TRBV10-2; abundance: NA; d_gene: TRBD1; CDR3nt: TGCGCCAGCAGTACAGGGACAGGGACGCGGGAGACCCAGTACTTC; CDR3aa: CASSTGTGTRETQYF
j_gene: TRBJ1-2; v_gene: TRBV7-6; abundance: NA; d_gene: TRBD1; CDR3nt: TGTGCCAGCAGCTTAGGCGGGACAGGGGGCTATGGCTACACCTTC; CDR3aa: CASSLGGTGGYGYTF
j_gene: TRBJ1-1; v_gene: TRBV19; abundance: NA; d_gene: NA; CDR3nt: TGTGCCAGTAGTTTGTTTTCCGTGGGGCACACTGAAGCTTTCTTT; CDR3aa: CASSLFSVGHTEAFF
j_gene: TRBJ1-1; v_gene: TRBV4-3; abundance: NA; d_gene: NA; CDR3nt: TGCGCCAGCAGCCAAGGAAAGGGAAAGGGGTCCAGGGGCGATGAAGCTTTCTTT; CDR3aa: CASSQGKGKGSRGDEAFF
j_gene: TRBJ1-3; v_gene: TRBV10-2; abundance: NA; d_gene: NA; CDR3nt: TGCGCCAGCAGTGATGGACCTCAAAGGAGCACCATATATTTT; CDR3aa: CASSDGPQRSTIYF
j_gene: TRBJ2-7; v_gene: TRBV19; abundance: NA; d_gene: TRBD1; CDR3nt: TGTGCCAGTAGTACCTCTGTACAGGGGGGTACCTACGAGCAGTACTTC; CDR3aa: CASSTSVQGGTYEQYF
j_gene: TRBJ1-3; v_gene: TRBV19; abundance: NA; d_gene: NA; CDR3nt: TGTGCCACCAGGGCTGGGGCCGGGGAGAAAGAAAACACCATATATTTT; CDR3aa: CATRAGAGEKENTIYF
j_gene: TRBJ2-5; v_gene: TRBV4-3; abundance: NA; d_gene: TRBD2; CDR3nt: TGCGCCAGCAGCCAAGGAGCGGGGGGAGCGTCCCAGTACTTC; CDR3aa: CASSQGAGGASQYF
j_gene: TRBJ2-3; v_gene: TRBV25-1; abundance: NA; d_gene: TRBD2; CDR3nt: TGTGCCAGCAGCCCAGTATCGGGGGGGCCAGATACGCAGTATTTT; CDR3aa: CASSPVSGGPDTQYF
j_gene: TRBJ2-5; v_gene: TRBV18; abundance: NA; d_gene: TRBD1; CDR3nt: TGTGCCAGCTCACCACCGCCAGGGGGCGCGGAGACCCAGTACTTC; CDR3aa: CASSPPPGGAETQYF
j_gene: TRBJ1-5; v_gene: TRBV30; abundance: NA; d_gene: TRBD1; CDR3nt: TGTGCCTGGAGTGGACAGGGAGGGGGCAATCAGCCCCAGCATTTT; CDR3aa: CAWSGQGGGNQPQHF